What follows are 3 T cell receptor beta chains derived from one specimen sequenced in a study of T cells in Graves' hyperthyroidism and ophthalmopathy. TCR beta CDR3 regions were amplified from RNA. In the first-round RT-PCR of the TCR CDR3, the HTBI primer set was used. MiXCR, run by TCRdb on the multiplex PCR reads, gives a single entry per CDR3 protein. The table lists more than 500,000 distinct CDR3 sequences, approximately 16% of them singletons. The specimen was blood. Every receptor here comes from a woman aged 25 to 39 with Graves' ophthalmopathy.

In this sample, this clonotype turned up many times. This chain links TRBV20-1 with TRBJ2-7, with D possibly being TRBD1 or TRBD2 (8 bases each). Germline CDR1 and CDR2: DFQATT and SNEGSKA (reference sequence). The V and J ends lost 1 base and 6 bases respectively, with 22 bases between them. The CDR3 runs 16 residues. The CDR3 protein is CSARAQRGTGRSEQYF. The CDR3 region has the DNA TGCAGTGCTAGAGCCCAGCGGGGGACAGGTCGCTCCGAGCAGTACTTC.

This clonotype was counted many times. This chain uses TRBV15 with TRBJ2-1; D could derive from TRBD1 or TRBD2 (5 bases each). Trimming left V 4 bases short and J 6 bases short, with 19 bases between. The germline V gene has CDR1 LNHNV and CDR2 YYDKDF (reference sequence). The length of the CDR3 is 16 residues. The chain's CDR3 is CATSTTGDADSNEQFF. The CDR3 bases are TGTGCCACCAGCACGACCGGGGACGCAGACAGCAATGAGCAGTTCTTC.

In its sample, this clonotype was seen a few times. The J gene is TRBJ2-3, the V gene TRBV6-1, with 9 bases lining up with TRBD1. CDR3 length: 15 amino acids. Germline CDR1 reads MNHNS; CDR2 reads SASEGT. With 6 bases clipped from V and 5 bases from J, the junction kept 9 bases outside the gene matches. The CDR3 coding sequence is TGTGCCAGCAGATTATTCGGGACAGGGATAGATACGCAGTATTTT. The encoded protein is CASRLFGTGIDTQYF.